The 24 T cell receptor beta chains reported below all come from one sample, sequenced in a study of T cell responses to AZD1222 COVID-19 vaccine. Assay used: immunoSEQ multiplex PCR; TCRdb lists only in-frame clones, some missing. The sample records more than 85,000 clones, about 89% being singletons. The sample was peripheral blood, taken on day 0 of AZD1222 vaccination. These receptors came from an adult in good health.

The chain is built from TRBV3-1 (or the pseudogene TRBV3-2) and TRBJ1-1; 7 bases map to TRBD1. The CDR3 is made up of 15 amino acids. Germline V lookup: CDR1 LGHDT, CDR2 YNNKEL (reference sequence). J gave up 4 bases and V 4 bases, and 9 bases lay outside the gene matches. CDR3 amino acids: CASSPRGGGITEAFF. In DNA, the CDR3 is TGTGCCAGCAGCCCTCGTGGAGGGGGCATCACTGAAGCTTTCTTT.

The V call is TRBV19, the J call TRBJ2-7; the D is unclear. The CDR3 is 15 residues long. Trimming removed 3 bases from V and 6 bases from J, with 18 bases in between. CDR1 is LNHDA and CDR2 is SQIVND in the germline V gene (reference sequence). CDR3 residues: CASSISGTVGTEQYF. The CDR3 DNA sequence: TGTGCCAGTAGTATCTCCGGCACCGTGGGTACCGAGCAGTACTTC.

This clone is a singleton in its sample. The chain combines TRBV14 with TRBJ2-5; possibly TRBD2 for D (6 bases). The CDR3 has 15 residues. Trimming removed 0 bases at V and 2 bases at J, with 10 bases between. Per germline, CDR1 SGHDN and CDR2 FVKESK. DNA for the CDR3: TGTGCCAGCAGCCAAGATCGGGGGTTTCAAGAGACCCAGTACTTC. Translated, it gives CASSQDRGFQETQYF.

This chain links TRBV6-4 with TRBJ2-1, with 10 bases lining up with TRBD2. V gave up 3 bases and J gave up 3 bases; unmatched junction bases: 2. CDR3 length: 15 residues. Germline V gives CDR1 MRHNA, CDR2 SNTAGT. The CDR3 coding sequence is TGTGCCAGCAGTGAGCTAGCGGGAGACTACAATGAGCAGTTCTTC. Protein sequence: CASSELAGDYNEQFF.

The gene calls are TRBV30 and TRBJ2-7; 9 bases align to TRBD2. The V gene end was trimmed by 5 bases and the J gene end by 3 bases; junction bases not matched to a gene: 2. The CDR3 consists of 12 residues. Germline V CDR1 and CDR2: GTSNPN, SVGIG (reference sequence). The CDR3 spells CAWGRGGYEQYF. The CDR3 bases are TGTGCCTGGGGGCGGGGGGGCTACGAGCAGTACTTC.

The CDR3 sequence is CSGYTTGSYGYTF. The CDR3 nucleotides read TGCAGCGGATACACCACTGGGAGCTATGGCTACACCTTC. The V gene is TRBV29-1, the J gene TRBJ1-2; D remains unclear. The ends were cut back, 7 bases at V and 4 bases at J, with 16 bases in the middle. The CDR3 loop spans 13 amino acids. Germline assignment: CDR1 SQVTM and CDR2 ANQGSEA.

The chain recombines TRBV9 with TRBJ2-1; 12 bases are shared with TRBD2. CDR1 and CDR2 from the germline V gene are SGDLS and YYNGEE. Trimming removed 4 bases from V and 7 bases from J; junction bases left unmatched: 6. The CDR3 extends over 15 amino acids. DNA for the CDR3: TGTGCCAGCAGCCTAACTAGCGGGAGGTTAAATGAGCAGTTCTTC. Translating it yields CASSLTSGRLNEQFF.

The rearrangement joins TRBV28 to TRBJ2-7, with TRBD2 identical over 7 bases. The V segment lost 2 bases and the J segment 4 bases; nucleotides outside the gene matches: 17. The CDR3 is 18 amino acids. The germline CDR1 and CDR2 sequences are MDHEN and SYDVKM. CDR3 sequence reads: CASSLIFARMASGYEQYF. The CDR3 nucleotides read TGTGCCAGCAGTTTAATTTTTGCGCGTATGGCTAGCGGATACGAGCAGTACTTC.

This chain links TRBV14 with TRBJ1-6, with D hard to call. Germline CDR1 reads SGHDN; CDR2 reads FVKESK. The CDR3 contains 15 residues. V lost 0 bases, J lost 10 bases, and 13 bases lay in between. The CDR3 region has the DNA TGTGCCAGCAGCCAAGATCTAGGGTCGGGATCACCCCTCCACTTT. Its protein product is CASSQDLGSGSPLHF.

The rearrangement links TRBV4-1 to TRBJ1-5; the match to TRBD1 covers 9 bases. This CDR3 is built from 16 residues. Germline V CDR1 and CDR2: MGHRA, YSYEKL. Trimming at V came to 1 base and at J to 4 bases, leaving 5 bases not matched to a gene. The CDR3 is CASSQGGTGPNQPQHF. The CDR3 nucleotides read TGCGCCAGCAGCCAAGGGGGGACAGGGCCTAATCAGCCCCAGCATTTT.

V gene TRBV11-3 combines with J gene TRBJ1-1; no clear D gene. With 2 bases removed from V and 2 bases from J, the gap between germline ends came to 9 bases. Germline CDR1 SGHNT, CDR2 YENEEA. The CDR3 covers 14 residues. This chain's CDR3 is CASSLTAYNTEAFF. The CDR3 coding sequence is TGTGCCAGCAGCTTAACAGCCTATAACACTGAAGCTTTCTTT.

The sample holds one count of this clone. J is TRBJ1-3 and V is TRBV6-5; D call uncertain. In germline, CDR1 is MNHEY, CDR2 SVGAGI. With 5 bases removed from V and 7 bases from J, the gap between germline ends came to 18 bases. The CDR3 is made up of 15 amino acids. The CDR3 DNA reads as TGTGCCAGCAGTCCGGGTCCGGTAGTAGGGAACACCATATATTTT. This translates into CASSPGPVVGNTIYF.

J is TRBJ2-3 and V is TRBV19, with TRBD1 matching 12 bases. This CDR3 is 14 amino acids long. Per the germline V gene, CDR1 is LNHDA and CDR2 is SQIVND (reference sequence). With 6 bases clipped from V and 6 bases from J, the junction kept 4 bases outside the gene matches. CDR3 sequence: CASRGTGGGDTQYF. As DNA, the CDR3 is TGTGCCAGTAGAGGGACAGGGGGCGGGGATACGCAGTATTTT.

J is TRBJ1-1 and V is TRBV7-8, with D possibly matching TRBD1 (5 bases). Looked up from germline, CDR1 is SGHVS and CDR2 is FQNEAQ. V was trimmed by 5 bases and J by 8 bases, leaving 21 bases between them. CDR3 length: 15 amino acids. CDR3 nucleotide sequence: TGTGCCAGCAGCCTCCCAACTGGGGGGTTTGACGAAGCTTTCTTT. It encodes CASSLPTGGFDEAFF.

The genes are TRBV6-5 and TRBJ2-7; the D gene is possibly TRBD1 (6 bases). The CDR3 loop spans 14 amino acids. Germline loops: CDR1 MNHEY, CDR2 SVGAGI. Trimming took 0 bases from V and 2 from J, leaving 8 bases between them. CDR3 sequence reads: CASSYSKGAYEQYF. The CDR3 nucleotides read TGTGCCAGCAGTTACTCGAAGGGGGCCTACGAGCAGTACTTC.

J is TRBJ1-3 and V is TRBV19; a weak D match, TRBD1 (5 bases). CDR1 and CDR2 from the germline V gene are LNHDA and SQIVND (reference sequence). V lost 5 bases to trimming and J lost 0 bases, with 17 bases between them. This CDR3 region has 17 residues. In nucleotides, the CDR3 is TGTGCCAGTAGTCCCCGGGGGGATTACGTCTCTGGAAACACCATATATTTT. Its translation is CASSPRGDYVSGNTIYF.

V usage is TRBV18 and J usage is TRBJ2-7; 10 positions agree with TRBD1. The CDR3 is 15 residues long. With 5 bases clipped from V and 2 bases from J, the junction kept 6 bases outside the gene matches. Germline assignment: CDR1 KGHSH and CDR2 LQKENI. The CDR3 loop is CASSSAGTGAYEQYF. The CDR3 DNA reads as TGTGCCAGCTCATCAGCCGGGACAGGGGCCTACGAGCAGTACTTC.

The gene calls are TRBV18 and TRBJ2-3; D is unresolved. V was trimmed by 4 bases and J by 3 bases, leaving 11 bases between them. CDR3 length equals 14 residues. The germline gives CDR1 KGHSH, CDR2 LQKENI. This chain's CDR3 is CASSLAILTDTQYF. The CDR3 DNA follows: TGTGCCAGCTCACTTGCTATCCTAACAGATACGCAGTATTTT.

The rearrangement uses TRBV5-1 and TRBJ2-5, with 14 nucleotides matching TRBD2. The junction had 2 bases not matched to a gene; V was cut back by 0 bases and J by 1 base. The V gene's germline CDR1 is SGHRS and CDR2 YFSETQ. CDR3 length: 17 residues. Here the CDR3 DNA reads TGCGCCAGCAGCTTGGGAGGGACTAGCGGGAGCCAAGAGACCCAGTACTTC. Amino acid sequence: CASSLGGTSGSQETQYF.

As DNA, the CDR3 is TGTGCCAGCAGTAGGGGGGGGCAGCCCCAGCATTTT. It yields the protein CASSRGGQPQHF. The chain couples TRBV6-5 to TRBJ1-5; TRBD1 might be the D (6 bases). V shed 5 bases and J shed 7 bases, with 9 bases lying between them. There are 12 residues in the CDR3. The germline V gene encodes CDR1 MNHEY and CDR2 SVGAGI.

The CDR3: CSARESGSQHF. The CDR3 bases are TGCAGTGCTAGAGAGAGCGGGTCCCAGCATTTT. The rearrangement links TRBV20-1 to TRBJ1-5; the D is unclear. Germline-derived CDR1 and CDR2 are DFQATT and SNEGSKA (reference sequence). The CDR3 covers 11 residues. Trimming took 0 bases from V and 11 from J, leaving 8 bases between them.

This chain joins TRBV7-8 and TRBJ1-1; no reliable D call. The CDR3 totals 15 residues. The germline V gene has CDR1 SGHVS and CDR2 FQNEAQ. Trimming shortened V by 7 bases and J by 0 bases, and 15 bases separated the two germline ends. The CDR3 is CASKLRARMNTEAFF. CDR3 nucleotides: TGTGCCAGCAAGCTCCGGGCGAGGATGAACACTGAAGCTTTCTTT.

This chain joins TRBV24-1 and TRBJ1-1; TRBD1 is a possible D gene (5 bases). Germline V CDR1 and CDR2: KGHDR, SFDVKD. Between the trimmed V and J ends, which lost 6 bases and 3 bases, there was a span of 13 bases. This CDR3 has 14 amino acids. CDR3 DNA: TGTGCCACCAGTCCGGGGGATGGATACACTGAAGCTTTCTTT. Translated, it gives CATSPGDGYTEAFF.

This CDR3 reads CASSLVSGVGNEKLFF. The CDR3 nucleotides read TGTGCCAGCAGCTTGGTTTCGGGGGTTGGTAATGAAAAACTGTTTTTT. The chain recombines TRBV5-6 with TRBJ1-4; TRBD1 might be the D (5 bases). CDR3 length equals 16 residues. Deletions cut 0 bases from V and 4 bases from J, with 13 bases between. The germline gives CDR1 SGHDT, CDR2 YYEEEE.